The rows below give T cell receptor beta chains drawn from one sample of a study of T cell responses to AZD1222 COVID-19 vaccine. TCRdb's table, derived via immunoSEQ multiplex PCR, lists solely in-frame clones and lacks some. The data contain under 150,000 clones, 80% to 90% of them seen just once; the ten biggest clones take up 1.5% to 2%. Sample: peripheral blood, taken on day 0 of AZD1222 vaccination. The receptors were sampled from an adult in good health. Both conserved end residues are trimmed from each CDR3.

cdr3_aa j_call v_call
ASLKTGGRGQPQH TRBJ1-5 TRBV18
ASSQVGMGQTNEKLF TRBJ1-4 TRBV4-1
AWSPLVVGGQETQY TRBJ2-5 TRBV30
ASGAGGSTDTQY TRBJ2-3 TRBV11-1
ASSLSGSMTDTQY TRBJ2-3 TRBV6-5
ATSDAGTENYGYT TRBJ1-2 TRBV24-1
ASSFGSYNEQF TRBJ2-1 TRBV6-2/TRBV6-3
ASSQVGQPGGGYT TRBJ1-2 TRBV4-2
PSSPPGLGETQY TRBJ2-5 TRBV23-1
ASSELAGGPADTQY TRBJ2-3 TRBV10-1
ASSQVSGGHDNEQF TRBJ2-1 TRBV4-1
ASSQSVVGYGYT TRBJ1-2 TRBV16
ASSIAGGFNNEQF TRBJ2-1 TRBV19
ASSHMSQGGSTGELF TRBJ2-2 TRBV3-1/TRBV3-2
ASSFGRLETQY TRBJ2-5 TRBV7-3
SVDVGNTIY TRBJ1-3 TRBV29-1
ASSPRGGQGHTEAF TRBJ1-1 TRBV18
ASSQWTNSPSNQPQH TRBJ1-5 TRBV5-6
ASSLDRVRGYT TRBJ1-2 TRBV5-1
ASSPGALAGRETQY TRBJ2-5 TRBV9
ASSYFTGANSYEQY TRBJ2-7 TRBV5-1
ASAGPAKNIQY TRBJ2-4 TRBV9
ASSRITRGAGNSPLH TRBJ1-6 TRBV4-1
ASSLRGTVNEQF TRBJ2-1 TRBV11-3
ASSYSRGATEAF TRBJ1-1 TRBV6-6
SVFGGQYASNEQY TRBJ2-7 TRBV29-1
ASSRVEAF TRBJ1-1 TRBV6-5
ASSSQQGSYGYT TRBJ1-2 TRBV5-8
ASSLQGAGQETQY TRBJ2-5 TRBV7-7
ASSATGFGGEQY TRBJ2-7 TRBV5-4
ASSLGFIIWGIYTEAF TRBJ1-1 TRBV7-9
ASSGGPSGANVLT TRBJ2-6 TRBV6-5
ASSLTEQALPNTEAF TRBJ1-1 TRBV7-9
ASSPGTGSTEAF TRBJ1-1 TRBV6-2/TRBV6-3
ASSYGIVLNYGYT TRBJ1-2 TRBV7-9
ASSLAGVRETGYNEQF TRBJ2-1 TRBV5-1
ASSLLSQGTEAF TRBJ1-1 TRBV7-3
ASTKGEGAYEQY TRBJ2-7 TRBV11-2
ASSPIDRQGATF TRBJ1-2 TRBV18
ASSLEVWGTSIDEQF TRBJ2-1 TRBV11-3
ASSLRDRGEAF TRBJ1-1 TRBV27
ASSLFSGTSAADTQY TRBJ2-3 TRBV9
ASSQDGVPVGRQY TRBJ2-7 TRBV3-1/TRBV3-2
ASSLDRRNYGYT TRBJ1-2 TRBV27
ASSRQGKVTEAF TRBJ1-1 TRBV19
SASEGAWNTEAF TRBJ1-1 TRBV20-1
AIGGPRDEQY TRBJ2-7 TRBV10-3